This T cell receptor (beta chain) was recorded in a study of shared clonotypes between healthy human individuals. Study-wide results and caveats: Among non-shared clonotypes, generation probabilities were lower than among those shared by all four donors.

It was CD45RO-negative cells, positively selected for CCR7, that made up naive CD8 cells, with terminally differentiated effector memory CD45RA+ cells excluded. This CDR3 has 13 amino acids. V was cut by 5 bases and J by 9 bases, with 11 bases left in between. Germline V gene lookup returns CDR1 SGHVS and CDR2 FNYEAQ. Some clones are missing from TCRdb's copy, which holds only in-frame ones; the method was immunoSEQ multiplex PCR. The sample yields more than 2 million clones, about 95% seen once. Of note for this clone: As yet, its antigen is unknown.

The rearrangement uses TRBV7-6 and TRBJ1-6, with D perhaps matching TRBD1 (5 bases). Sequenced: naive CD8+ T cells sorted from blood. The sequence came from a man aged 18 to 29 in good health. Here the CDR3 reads CASSKDSFSPLHF. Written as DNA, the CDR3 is TGTGCCAGCAGCAAAGACAGTTTTTCACCCCTCCACTTT. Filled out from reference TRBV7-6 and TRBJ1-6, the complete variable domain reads GAGVSQSPRYKVTKRGQDVALRCDPISGHVSLYWYRQALGQGPEFLTYFNYEAQQDKSGLPNDRFSAERPEGSISTLTIQRTEQRDSAMYRCASSKDSFSPLHFGNGTRLTVT.